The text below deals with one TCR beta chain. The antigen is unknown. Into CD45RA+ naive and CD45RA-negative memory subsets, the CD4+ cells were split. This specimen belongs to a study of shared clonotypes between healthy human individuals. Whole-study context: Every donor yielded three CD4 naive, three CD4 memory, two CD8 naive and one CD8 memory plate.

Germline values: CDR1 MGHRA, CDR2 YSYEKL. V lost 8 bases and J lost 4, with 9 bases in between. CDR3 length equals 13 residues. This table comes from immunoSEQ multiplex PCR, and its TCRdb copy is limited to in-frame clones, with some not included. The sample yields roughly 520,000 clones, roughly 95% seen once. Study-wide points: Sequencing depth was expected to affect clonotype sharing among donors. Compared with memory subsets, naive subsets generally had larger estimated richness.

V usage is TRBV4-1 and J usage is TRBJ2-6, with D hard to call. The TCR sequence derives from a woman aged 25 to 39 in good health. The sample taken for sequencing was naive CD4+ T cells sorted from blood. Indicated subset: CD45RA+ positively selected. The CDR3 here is CASLGIGANVLTF. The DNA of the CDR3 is TGCGCCAGCCTGGGTATCGGGGCCAACGTCCTGACTTTC.